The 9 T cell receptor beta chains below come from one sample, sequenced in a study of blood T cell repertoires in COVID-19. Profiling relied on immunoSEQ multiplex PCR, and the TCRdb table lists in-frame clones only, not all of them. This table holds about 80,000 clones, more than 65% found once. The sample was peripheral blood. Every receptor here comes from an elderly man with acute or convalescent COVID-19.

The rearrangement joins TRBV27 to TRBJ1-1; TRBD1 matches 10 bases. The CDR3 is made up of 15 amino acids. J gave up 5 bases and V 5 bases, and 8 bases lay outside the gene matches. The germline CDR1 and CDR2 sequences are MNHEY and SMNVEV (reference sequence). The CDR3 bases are TGTGCCAGCAGTATCCAAGGACAGGGGGGAACTGAAGCTTTCTTT. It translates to CASSIQGQGGTEAFF.

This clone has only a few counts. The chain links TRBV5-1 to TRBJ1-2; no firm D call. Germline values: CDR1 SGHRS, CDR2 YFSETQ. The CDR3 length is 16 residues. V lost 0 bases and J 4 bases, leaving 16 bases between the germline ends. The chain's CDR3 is CASSLEGWRSGYGYTF. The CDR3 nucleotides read TGCGCCAGCAGCTTGGAAGGTTGGAGGTCCGGCTATGGCTACACCTTC.

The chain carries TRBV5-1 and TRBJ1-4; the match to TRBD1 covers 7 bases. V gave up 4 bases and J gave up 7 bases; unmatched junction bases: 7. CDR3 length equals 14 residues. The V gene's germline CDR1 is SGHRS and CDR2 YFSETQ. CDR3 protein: CASSDGQVSEKLFF. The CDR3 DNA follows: TGCGCCAGCAGCGACGGACAGGTTTCTGAAAAACTGTTTTTT. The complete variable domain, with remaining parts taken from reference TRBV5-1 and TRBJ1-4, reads KAGVTQTPRYLIKTRGQQVTLSCSPISGHRSVSWYQQTPGQGLQFLFEYFSETQRNKGNFPGRFSGRQFSNSRSEMNVSTLELGDSALYLCASSDGQVSEKLFFGSGTQLSVL.

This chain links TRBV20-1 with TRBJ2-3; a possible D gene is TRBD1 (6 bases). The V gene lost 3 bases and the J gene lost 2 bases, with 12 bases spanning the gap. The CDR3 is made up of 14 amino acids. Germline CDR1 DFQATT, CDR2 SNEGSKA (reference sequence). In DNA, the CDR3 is TGCAGTGCTAGTCCGCAGGGGCTCACAGATACGCAGTATTTT. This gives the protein CSASPQGLTDTQYF.

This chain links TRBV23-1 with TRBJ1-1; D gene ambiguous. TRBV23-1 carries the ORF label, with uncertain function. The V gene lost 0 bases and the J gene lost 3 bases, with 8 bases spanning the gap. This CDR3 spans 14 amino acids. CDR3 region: CASSQSSRDTEAFF. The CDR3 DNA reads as TGCGCCAGCAGTCAATCGTCCCGGGACACTGAAGCTTTCTTT.

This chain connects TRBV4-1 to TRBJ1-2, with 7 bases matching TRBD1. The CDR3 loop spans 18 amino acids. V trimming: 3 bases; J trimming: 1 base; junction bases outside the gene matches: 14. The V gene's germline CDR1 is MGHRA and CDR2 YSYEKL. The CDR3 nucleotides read TGCGCCAGCAGCCACAATGTGGGGTCGGGACAGATTAACTATGGCTACACCTTC. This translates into CASSHNVGSGQINYGYTF.

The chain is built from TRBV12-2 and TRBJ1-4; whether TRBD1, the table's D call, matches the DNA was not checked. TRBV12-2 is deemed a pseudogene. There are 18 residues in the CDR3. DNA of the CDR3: TGTGCAAGTCGCTCCCGGGACAGGGGATTAATGACCCTGAAAAAACTGTTTTTT. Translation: CASRSRDRGLMTLKKLFF.

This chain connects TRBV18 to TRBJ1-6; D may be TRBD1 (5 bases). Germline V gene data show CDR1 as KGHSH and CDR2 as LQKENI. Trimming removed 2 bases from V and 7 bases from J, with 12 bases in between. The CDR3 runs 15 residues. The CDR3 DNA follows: TGTGCCAGCTCACCAACAGGTCTTACGAATTCACCCCTCCACTTT. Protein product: CASSPTGLTNSPLHF. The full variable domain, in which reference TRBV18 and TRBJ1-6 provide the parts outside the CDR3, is NAGVMQNPRHLVRRRGQEARLRCSPMKGHSHVYWYRQLPEEGLKFMVYLQKENIIDESGMPKERFSAEFPKEGPSILRIQQVVRGDSAAYFCASSPTGLTNSPLHFGNGTRLTVT.

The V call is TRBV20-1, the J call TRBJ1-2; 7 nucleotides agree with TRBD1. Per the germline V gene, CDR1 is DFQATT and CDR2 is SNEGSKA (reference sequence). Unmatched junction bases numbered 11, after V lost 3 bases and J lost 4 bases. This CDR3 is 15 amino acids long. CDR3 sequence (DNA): TGCAGTGCTAGTGAAGGGACAGCCCTAAGCTATGGCTACACCTTC. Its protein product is CSASEGTALSYGYTF.